This TCR beta chain was sequenced in a study of shared clonotypes between healthy human individuals. The method was immunoSEQ multiplex PCR; TCRdb's version includes in-frame clones alone and lacks a portion of them. The data contain more than 2 million clones, roughly 95% of them singletons. CD45RO-negative cells were positively selected for CCR7, leaving out terminally differentiated effector memory CD45RA+ cells. The sequenced sample consisted of naive CD8+ T cells from PBMCs. The receptor was isolated from a man in his late teens or twenties in good health. Some clones in this sample may be carry-over from other donors' samples.

The CDR3 DNA follows: TGTGCCATCGGGGCCACCTACGAGCAGTACTTC. Translation: CAIGATYEQYF. J is TRBJ2-7 and V is TRBV10-3; D perhaps matches TRBD1 (5 bases). In germline, CDR1 is ENHRY, CDR2 SYGVKD. Trimming shortened V by 8 bases and J by 2 bases, and 7 bases separated the two germline ends. This CDR3 is 11 amino acids long.